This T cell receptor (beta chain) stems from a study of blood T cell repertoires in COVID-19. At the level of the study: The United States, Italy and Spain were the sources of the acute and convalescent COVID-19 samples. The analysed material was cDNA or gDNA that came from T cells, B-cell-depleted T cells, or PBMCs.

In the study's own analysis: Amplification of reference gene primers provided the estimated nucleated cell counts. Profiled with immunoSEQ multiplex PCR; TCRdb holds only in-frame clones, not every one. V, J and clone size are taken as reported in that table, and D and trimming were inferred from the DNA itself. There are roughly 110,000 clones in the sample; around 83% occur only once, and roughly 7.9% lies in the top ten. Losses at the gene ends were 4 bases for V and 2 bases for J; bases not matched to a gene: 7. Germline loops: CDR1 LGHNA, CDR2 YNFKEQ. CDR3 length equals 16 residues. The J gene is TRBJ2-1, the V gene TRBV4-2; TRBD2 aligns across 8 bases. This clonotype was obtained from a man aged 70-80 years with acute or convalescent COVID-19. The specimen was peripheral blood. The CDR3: CASSRNPGLAYNEQFF. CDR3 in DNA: TGTGCCAGCAGCCGGAATCCGGGACTAGCCTACAATGAGCAGTTCTTC.